This TCR beta chain came from a study of beta chain features in type 1 diabetes. Study details: Sorted cells examined across all samples numbered about 110,000,000.

Only one count was recorded for this clone. Its antigen remains unidentified. The CDR3 covers 16 residues. Germline lookup yields CDR1 SGHTA and CDR2 FQGNSA. Losses at the gene ends were 5 bases for V and 4 bases for J; bases not matched to a gene: 9. Study results and caveats: Reduced insertions and increased deletions marked VDJ junctions in type 1 diabetes patients. These data did not resolve whether HLA type affects TCRB rearrangement. The similarity of naive, central memory and Treg TCRB repertoires appeared greater among patients than among healthy donors.

Sequencing targeted expressed TCRB transcripts, as all isolated RNA had been reverse transcribed. Clones were read by immunoSEQ multiplex PCR, and TCRdb kept only the in-frame ones, dropping some. The sample contains about 350,000 clones, about 18% of which appear only once. The chain combines TRBV7-2 with TRBJ2-3; 10 positions match TRBD2. This TCR came from a woman younger than 30 in good health. Sequenced input: naive CD4+ T cells from blood. The DNA for the CDR3 is TGTGCCAGCAGCCCTCGACTAAGCGGGGGGGCAGATACGCAGTATTTT. Protein product: CASSPRLSGGADTQYF. Combining the CDR3 with reference TRBV7-2 and TRBJ2-3 gives the whole variable domain GAGVSQSPSNKVTEKGKDVELRCDPISGHTALYWYRQSLGQGLEFLIYFQGNSAPDKSGLPSDRFSAERTGGSVSTLTIQRTQQEDSAVYLCASSPRLSGGADTQYFGPGTRLTVL.